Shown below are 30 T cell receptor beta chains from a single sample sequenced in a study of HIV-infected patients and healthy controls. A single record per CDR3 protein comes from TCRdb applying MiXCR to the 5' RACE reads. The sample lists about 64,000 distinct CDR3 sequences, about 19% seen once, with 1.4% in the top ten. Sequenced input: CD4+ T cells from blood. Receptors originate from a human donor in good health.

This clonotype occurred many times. CDR3 sequence reads: CASSLTPNQPQHF. CDR3 DNA sequence: TGTGCCAGCAGCTTAACGCCAAATCAGCCCCAGCATTTT. The chain links TRBV7-3 to TRBJ1-5; no firm D call. Germline CDR1 SGHTA, CDR2 FQGTGA. The length of the CDR3 is 13 residues. V was clipped by 0 bases and J by 4 bases, with 4 bases between them.

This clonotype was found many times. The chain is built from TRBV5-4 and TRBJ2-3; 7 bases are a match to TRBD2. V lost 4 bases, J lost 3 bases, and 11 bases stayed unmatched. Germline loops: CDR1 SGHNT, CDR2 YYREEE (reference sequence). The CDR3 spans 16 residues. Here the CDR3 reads CASSIKTGLLTDTQYF. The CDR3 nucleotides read TGTGCCAGCAGCATTAAGACGGGACTATTAACAGATACGCAGTATTTT.

The CDR3 DNA follows: TGCAGCGTTCAAGGACAGCGCCAAGAGACCCAGTACTTC. Its protein is CSVQGQRQETQYF. V is TRBV29-1 and J is TRBJ2-5; tentatively, D is TRBD1 (6 bases). The CDR3 runs 13 residues. Germline assignment: CDR1 SQVTM and CDR2 ANQGSEA. V lost 5 bases to trimming and J lost 1 base, with 11 bases between them.

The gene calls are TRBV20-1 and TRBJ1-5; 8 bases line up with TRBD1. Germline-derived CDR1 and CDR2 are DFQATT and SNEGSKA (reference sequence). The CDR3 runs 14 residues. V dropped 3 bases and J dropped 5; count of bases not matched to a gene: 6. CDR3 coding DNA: TGCAGTGCTAGCCTACCAGGGGGCGATCAGCCCCAGCATTTT. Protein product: CSASLPGGDQPQHF.

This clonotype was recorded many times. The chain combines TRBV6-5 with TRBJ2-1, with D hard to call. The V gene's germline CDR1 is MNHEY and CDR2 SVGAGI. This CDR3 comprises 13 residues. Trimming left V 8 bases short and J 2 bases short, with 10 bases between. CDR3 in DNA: TGTGCCAGCCAAGGCGGTACCTACAATGAGCAGTTCTTC. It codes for CASQGGTYNEQFF.

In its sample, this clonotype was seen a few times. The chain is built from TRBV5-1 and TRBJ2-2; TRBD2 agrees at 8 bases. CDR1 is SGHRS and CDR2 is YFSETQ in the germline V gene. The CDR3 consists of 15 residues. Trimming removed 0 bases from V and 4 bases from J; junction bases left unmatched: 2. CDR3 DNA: TGCGCCAGCAGCTTGGTTAGCGGGGTCACCGGGGAGCTGTTTTTT. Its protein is CASSLVSGVTGELFF.

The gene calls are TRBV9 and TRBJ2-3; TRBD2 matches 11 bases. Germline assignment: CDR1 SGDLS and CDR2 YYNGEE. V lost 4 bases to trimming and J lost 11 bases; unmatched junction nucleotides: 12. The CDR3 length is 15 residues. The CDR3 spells CASSPGLADLTRQYF. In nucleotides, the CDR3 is TGTGCCAGCAGCCCGGGACTAGCGGATCTAACCCGGCAGTATTTT.

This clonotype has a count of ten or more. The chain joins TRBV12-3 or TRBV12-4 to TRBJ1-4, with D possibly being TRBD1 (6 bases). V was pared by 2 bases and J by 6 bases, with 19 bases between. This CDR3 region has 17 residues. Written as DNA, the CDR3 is TGTGCCAGCAGTTTAAGGGGGGGTAGGACCCCCGATGAAAAACTGTTTTTT. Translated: CASSLRGGRTPDEKLFF.

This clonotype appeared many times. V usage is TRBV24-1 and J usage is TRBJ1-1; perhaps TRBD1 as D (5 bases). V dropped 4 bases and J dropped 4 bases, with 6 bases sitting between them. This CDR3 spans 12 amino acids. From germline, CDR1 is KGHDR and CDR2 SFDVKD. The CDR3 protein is CATSERGTEAFF. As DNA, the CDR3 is TGTGCCACCAGTGAAAGGGGCACTGAAGCTTTCTTT.

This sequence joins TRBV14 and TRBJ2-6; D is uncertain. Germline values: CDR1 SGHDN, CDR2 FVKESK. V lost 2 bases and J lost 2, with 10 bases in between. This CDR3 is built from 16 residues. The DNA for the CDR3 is TGTGCCAGCAGCCAAAGTAGAAGAGCTGGGGCCAACGTCCTGACTTTC. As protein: CASSQSRRAGANVLTF.

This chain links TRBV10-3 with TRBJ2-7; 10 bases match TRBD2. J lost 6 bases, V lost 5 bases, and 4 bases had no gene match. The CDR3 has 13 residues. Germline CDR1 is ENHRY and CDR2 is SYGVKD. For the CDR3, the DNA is TGTGCCATCAGTAACAGCGGGAGGGGCGAGCAGTACTTC. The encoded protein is CAISNSGRGEQYF.

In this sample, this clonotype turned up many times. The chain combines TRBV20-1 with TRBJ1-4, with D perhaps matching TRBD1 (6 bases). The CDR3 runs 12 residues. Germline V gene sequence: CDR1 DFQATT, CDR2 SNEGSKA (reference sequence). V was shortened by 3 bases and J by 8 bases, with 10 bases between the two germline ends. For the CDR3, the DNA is TGCAGTGCTAGTCCGACAGGAGAAAAACTGTTTTTT. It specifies CSASPTGEKLFF.

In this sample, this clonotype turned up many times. CDR3 coding DNA: TGCAGTGCTAGAGATTGGGGGAACACTGAAGCTTTCTTT. It codes for CSARDWGNTEAFF. The chain combines TRBV20-1 with TRBJ1-1; D unclear. This CDR3 is built from 13 residues. Trimming took 0 bases from V and 1 from J, leaving 6 bases between them. The V gene's germline CDR1 is DFQATT and CDR2 SNEGSKA (reference sequence).

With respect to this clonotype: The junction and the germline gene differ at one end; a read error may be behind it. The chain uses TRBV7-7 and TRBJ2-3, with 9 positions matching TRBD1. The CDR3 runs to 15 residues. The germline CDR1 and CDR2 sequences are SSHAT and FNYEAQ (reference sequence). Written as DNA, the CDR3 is TGTGCTAGCAGCCCGACAGGGGGAATGGCAGATACGCAGTATTTT. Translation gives CASSPTGGMADTQYF.

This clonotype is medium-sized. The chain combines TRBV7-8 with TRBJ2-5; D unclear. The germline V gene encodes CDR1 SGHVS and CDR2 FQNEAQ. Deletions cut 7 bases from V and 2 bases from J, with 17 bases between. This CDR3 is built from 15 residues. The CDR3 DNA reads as TGTGCCAGCACCCTCGACTCCGGAGAGCAAGAGACCCAGTACTTC. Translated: CASTLDSGEQETQYF.

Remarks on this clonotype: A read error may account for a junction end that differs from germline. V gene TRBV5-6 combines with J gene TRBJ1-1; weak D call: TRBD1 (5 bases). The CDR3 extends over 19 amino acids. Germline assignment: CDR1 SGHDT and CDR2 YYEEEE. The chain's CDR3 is CASTLITGRFLERGTEAFF. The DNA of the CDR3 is TGTGCCAGCACCTTGATCACAGGAAGGTTTCTCGAGCGGGGCACTGAAGCTTTCTTT. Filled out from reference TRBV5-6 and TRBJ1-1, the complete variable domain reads DAGVTQSPTHLIKTRGQQVTLRCSPKSGHDTVSWYQQALGQGPQFIFQYYEEEERQRGNFPDRFSGHQFPNYSSELNVNALLLGDSALYLCASTLITGRFLERGTEAFFGQGTRLTVV.

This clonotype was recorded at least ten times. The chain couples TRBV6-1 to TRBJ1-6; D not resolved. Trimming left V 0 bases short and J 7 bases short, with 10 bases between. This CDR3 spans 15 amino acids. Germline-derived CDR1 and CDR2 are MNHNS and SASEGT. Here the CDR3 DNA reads TGTGCCAGCAGTGAAGCGCCTCAAATAAATTCACCCCTCCACTTT. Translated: CASSEAPQINSPLHF.

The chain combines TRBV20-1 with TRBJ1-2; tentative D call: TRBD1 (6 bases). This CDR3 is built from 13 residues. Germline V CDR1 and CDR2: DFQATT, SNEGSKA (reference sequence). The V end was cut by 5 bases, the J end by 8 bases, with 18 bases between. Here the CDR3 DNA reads TGCAGTGCTGAACTCGACAGGAGTTACGGCTACACCTTC. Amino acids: CSAELDRSYGYTF.

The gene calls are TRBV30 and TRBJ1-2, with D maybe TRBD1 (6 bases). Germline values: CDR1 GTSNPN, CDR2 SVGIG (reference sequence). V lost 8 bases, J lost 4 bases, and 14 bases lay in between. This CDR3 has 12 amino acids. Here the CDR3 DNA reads TGTGCCAAAAATCAGGACAGCTATGGCTACACCTTC. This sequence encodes CAKNQDSYGYTF.

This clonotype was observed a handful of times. CDR3 in amino acids: CSAESGRGYTF. CDR3 bases: TGCAGTGCAGAGTCCGGACGGGGCTACACCTTC. This sequence joins TRBV20-1 and TRBJ1-2; D call uncertain. The germline CDR1 and CDR2 sequences are DFQATT and SNEGSKA (reference sequence). V was trimmed by 6 bases and J by 8 bases, leaving 13 bases between them. The length of the CDR3 is 11 residues.

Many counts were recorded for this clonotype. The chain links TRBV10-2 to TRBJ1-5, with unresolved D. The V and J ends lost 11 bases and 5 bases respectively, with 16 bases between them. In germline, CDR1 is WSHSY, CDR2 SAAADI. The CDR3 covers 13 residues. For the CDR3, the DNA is TGCGCCTCACGGGCTTGGCGGGATCAGCCCCAGCATTTT. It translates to CASRAWRDQPQHF.

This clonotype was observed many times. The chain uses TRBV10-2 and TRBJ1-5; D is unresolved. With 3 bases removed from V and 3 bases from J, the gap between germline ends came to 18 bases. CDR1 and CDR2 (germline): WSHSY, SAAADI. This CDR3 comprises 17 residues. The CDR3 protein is CASSDPETSGYNQPQHF. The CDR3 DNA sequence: TGCGCCAGCAGTGACCCAGAAACCTCCGGATACAATCAGCCCCAGCATTTT.

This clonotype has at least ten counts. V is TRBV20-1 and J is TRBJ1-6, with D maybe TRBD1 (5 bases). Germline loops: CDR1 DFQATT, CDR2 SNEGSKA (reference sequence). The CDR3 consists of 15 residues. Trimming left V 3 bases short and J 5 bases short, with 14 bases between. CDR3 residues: CSASARVFNNSPLHF. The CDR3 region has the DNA TGCAGTGCTAGCGCCAGGGTATTCAATAATTCACCCCTCCACTTT.

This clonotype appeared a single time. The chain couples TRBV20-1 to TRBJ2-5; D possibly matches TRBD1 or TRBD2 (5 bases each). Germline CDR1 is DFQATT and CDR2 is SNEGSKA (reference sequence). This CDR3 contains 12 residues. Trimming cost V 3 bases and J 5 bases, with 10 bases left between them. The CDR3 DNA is TGCAGTGCTAGGGGGCCGGGGGAGACCCAGTACTTC. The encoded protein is CSARGPGETQYF.

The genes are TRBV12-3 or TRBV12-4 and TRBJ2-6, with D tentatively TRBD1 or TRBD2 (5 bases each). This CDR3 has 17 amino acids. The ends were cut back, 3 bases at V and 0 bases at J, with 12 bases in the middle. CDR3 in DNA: TGTGCCAGCAGTTTTGGGAAAGGGACCTCTGGGGCCAACGTCCTGACTTTC. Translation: CASSFGKGTSGANVLTF.

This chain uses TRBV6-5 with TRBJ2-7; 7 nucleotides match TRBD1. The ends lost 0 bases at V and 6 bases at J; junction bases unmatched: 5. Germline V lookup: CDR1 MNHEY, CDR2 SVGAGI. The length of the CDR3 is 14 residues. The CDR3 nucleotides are TGTGCCAGCAGTTACTCGAGACAGGGACCCGAGCAGTACTTC. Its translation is CASSYSRQGPEQYF.

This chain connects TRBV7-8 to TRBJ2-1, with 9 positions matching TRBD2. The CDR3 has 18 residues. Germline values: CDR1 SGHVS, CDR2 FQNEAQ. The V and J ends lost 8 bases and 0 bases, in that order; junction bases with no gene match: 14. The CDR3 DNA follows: TGTGCCAGCCTTCCTCGAAGACTAGCGGCCAGCTCCTACAATGAGCAGTTCTTC. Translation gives CASLPRRLAASSYNEQFF.

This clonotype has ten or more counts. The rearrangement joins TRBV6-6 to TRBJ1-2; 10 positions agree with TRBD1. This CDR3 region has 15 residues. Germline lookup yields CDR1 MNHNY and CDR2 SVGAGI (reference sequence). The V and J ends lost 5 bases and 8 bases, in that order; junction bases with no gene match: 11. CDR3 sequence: CASSIRGQGLGGYTF. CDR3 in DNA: TGTGCCAGCAGTATCCGGGGACAGGGGTTGGGAGGCTACACCTTC.

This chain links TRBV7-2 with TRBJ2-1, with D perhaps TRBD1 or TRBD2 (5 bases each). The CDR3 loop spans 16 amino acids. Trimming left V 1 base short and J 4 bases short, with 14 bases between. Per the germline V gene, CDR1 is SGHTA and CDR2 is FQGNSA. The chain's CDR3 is CASSLGRTRGYNEQFF. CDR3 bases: TGTGCCAGCAGCTTAGGCAGAACGAGGGGATACAATGAGCAGTTCTTC.

CDR3 amino acids: CASSQETLYNEQFF. Written as DNA, the CDR3 is TGCGCCAGCAGCCAAGAAACACTATACAATGAGCAGTTCTTC. The chain has TRBV4-1 and TRBJ2-1, with D unresolved. CDR3 length equals 14 residues. Germline values: CDR1 MGHRA, CDR2 YSYEKL. V was pared by 0 bases and J by 4 bases, with 7 bases between.